Each of the 5 T cell receptor beta chains below was sequenced from the same sample in a study of beta chain features in type 1 diabetes. Study findings and constraints: Type 1 diabetes patients had moderately but significantly shorter TCRB CDR3s in all four CD4+ subsets.

Expressed TCRB transcripts were sequenced, since all the RNA that had been isolated was reverse transcribed. Only in-frame clones appear in the TCRdb table, and some are missing; sequencing was by immunoSEQ multiplex PCR. The sample lists fewer than 350,000 clones, over 12% seen once, with less than 0.02% in the top ten. These receptors are not linked to any known antigen. Sample: naive CD4+ T cells from blood. Every receptor here comes from a young man with type 1 diabetes.

This clone was observed a few times. The chain combines TRBV6-5 with TRBJ1-2, with TRBD1 matching 9 bases. Unmatched junction bases numbered 6, after V lost 7 bases and J lost 3 bases. This CDR3 is built from 14 residues. Germline V gives CDR1 MNHEY, CDR2 SVGAGI. The CDR3 protein is CASITRTGDYGYTF. The CDR3 bases are TGTGCCAGCATAACAAGGACAGGGGACTATGGCTACACCTTC.

A few counts support this clone. V usage is TRBV13 and J usage is TRBJ2-3, with 14 bases lining up with TRBD2. The CDR3 runs to 21 residues. The germline V gene has CDR1 PRHDT and CDR2 FYEKMQ (reference sequence). J gave up 2 bases and V 5 bases, and 18 bases lay outside the gene matches. This CDR3 reads CASSPGWGLAGVGRSTDTQYF. CDR3 nucleotides: TGTGCCAGCAGCCCTGGGTGGGGACTAGCGGGAGTCGGCCGGTCCACAGATACGCAGTATTTT.

V gene TRBV13 combines with J gene TRBJ1-4; the D gene is possibly TRBD1 (5 bases). Germline V gene data show CDR1 as PRHDT and CDR2 as FYEKMQ (reference sequence). V was trimmed by 5 bases and J by 0 bases, leaving 13 bases between them. This CDR3 is 16 amino acids long. CDR3 bases: TGTGCCAGCAGCACCCGGTGGGGGGCAACTAATGAAAAACTGTTTTTT. Protein: CASSTRWGATNEKLFF.

This clone came up a few times. The chain links TRBV6-5 to TRBJ2-1; perhaps TRBD1 as D (6 bases). Between the trimmed V and J ends, which lost 2 bases and 4 bases, there was a span of 9 bases. The CDR3 loop spans 14 amino acids. CDR1 is MNHEY, CDR2 SVGAGI, per germline. CDR3 loop: CASSYGGSYNEQFF. In DNA form, the CDR3 reads TGTGCCAGCAGTTACGGGGGCAGTTACAATGAGCAGTTCTTC.

This sequence joins TRBV15 and TRBJ2-2; TRBD1 matches 9 bases. The V gene's germline CDR1 is LNHNV and CDR2 YYDKDF (reference sequence). The trim removed 3 bases at V and 5 bases at J, leaving 7 bases unmatched. This CDR3 contains 16 residues. The chain's CDR3 is CATSRGGTGKTGELFF. As DNA, the CDR3 is TGTGCCACCAGCAGGGGAGGGACAGGGAAGACCGGGGAGCTGTTTTTT.